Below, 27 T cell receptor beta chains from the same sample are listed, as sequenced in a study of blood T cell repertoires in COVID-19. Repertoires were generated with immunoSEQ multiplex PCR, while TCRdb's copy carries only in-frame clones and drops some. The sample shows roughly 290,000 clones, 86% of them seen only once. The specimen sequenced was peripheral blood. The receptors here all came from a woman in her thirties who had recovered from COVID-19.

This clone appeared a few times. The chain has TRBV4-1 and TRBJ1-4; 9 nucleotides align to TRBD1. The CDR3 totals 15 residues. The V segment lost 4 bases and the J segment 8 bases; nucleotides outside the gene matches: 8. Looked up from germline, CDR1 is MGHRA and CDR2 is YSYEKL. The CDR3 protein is CASSLQGQGGEKLFF. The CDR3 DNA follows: TGCGCCAGCAGCCTCCAGGGACAGGGTGGCGAAAAACTGTTTTTT.

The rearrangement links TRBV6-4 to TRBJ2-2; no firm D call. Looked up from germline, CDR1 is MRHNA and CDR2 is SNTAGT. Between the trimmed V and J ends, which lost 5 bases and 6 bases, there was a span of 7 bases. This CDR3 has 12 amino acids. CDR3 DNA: TGTGCCAGCAGTCATAGCCCCGGGGAGCTGTTTTTT. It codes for CASSHSPGELFF.

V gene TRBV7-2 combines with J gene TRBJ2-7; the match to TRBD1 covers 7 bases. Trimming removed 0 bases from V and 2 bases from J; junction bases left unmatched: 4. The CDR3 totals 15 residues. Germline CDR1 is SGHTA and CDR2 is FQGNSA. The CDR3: CASSLAGQNTYEQYF. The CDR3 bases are TGTGCCAGCAGCTTAGCGGGACAGAATACCTACGAGCAGTACTTC. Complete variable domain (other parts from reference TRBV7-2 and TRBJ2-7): GAGVSQSPSNKVTEKGKDVELRCDPISGHTALYWYRQSLGQGLEFLIYFQGNSAPDKSGLPSDRFSAERTGGSVSTLTIQRTQQEDSAVYLCASSLAGQNTYEQYFGPGTRLTVT.

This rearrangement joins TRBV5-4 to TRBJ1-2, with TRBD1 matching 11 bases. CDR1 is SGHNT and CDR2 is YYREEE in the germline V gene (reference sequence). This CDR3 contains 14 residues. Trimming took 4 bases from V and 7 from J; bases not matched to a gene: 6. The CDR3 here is CASSKGQGDGGYTF. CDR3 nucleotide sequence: TGTGCCAGCAGCAAGGGACAGGGGGACGGTGGCTACACCTTC. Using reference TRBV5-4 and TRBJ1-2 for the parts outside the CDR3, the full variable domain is ETGVTQSPTHLIKTRGQQVTLRCSSQSGHNTVSWYQQALGQGPQFIFQYYREEENGRGNFPPRFSGLQFPNYSSELNVNALELDDSALYLCASSKGQGDGGYTFGSGTRLTVV.

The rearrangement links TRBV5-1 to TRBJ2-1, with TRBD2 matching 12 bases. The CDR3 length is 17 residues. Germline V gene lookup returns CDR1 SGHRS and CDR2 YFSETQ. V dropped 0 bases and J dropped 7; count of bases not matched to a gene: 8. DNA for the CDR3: TGCGCCAGCAGCTTGGCCCCTAGCGGGAGGGCCGGAAATGAGCAGTTCTTC. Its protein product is CASSLAPSGRAGNEQFF.

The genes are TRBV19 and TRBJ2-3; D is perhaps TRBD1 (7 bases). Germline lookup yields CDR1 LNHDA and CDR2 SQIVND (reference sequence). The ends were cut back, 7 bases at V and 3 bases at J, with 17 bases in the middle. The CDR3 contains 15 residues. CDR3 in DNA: TGTGCCAGTAAGGGTGGAGCAGGGGGGACAGATACGCAGTATTTT. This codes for CASKGGAGGTDTQYF.

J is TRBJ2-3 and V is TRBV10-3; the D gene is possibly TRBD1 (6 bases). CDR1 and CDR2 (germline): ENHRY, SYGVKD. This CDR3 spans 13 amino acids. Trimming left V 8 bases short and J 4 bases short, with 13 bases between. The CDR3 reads CAILGGESDTQYF. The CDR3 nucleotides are TGTGCCATCCTAGGGGGAGAGTCAGATACGCAGTATTTT.

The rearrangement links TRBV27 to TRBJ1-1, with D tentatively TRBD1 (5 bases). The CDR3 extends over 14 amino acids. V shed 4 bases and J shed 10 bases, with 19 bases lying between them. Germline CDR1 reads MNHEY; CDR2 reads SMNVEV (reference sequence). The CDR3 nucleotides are TGTGCCAGCAGTTCTCTAGACAGTCTATTCCGAGCTTTCTTT. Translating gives CASSSLDSLFRAFF.

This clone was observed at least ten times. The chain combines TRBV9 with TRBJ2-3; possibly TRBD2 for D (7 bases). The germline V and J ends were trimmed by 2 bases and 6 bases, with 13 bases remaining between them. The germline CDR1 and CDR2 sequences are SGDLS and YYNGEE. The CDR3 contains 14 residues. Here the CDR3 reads CASSVSEGGDTQYF. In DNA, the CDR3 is TGTGCCAGCAGCGTGAGCGAGGGGGGGGATACGCAGTATTTT.

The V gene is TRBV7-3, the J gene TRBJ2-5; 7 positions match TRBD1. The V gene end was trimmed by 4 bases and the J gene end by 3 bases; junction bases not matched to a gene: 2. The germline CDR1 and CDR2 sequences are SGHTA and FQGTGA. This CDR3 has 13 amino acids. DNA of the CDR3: TGTGCCAGCAGCTCCGACAGGGAAGAGACCCAGTACTTC. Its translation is CASSSDREETQYF.

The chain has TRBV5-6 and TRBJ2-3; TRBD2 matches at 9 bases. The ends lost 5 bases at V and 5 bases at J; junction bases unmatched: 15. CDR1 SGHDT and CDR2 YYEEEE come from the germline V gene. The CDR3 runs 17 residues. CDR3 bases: TGTGCCAGCAGTACTAGTTCGTGGCGGGAGGGAGAAGATACGCAGTATTTT. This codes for CASSTSSWREGEDTQYF.

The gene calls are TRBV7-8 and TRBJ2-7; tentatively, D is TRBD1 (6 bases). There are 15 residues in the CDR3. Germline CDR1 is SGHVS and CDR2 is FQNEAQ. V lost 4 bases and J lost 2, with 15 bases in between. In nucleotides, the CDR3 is TGTGCCAGCAGCTCGCCGAGGACAGCTGCCTACGAGCAGTACTTC. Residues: CASSSPRTAAYEQYF.

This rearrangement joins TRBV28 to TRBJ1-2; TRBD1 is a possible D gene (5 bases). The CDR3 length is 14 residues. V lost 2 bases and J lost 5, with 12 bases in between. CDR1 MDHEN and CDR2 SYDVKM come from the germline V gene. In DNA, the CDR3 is TGTGCCAGCAGTTTAAGGGGTGCATCATATGGCTACACCTTC. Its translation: CASSLRGASYGYTF.

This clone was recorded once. The CDR3 region is CASSLLAEANEQFF. The CDR3 DNA sequence: TGTGCCAGCAGTTTGCTAGCGGAGGCCAATGAGCAGTTCTTC. The rearrangement uses TRBV28 and TRBJ2-1, with 7 bases matching TRBD2. This CDR3 is 14 amino acids long. After removal of 3 bases from V and 6 bases from J, the junction contained 5 bases not matched to a gene. Germline values: CDR1 MDHEN, CDR2 SYDVKM.

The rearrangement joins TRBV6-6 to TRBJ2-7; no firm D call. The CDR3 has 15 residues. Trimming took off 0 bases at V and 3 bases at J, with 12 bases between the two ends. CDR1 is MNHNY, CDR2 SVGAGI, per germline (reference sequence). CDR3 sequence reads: CASSYSSDVFYEQYF. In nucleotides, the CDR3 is TGTGCCAGCAGTTACTCGAGCGACGTCTTCTACGAGCAGTACTTC.

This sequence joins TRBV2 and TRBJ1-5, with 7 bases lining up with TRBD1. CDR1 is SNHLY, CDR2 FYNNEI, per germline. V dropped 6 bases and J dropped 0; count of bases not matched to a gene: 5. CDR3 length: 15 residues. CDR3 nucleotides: TGTGCCAGCAGCTTTACAGGGGATAGCAATCAGCCCCAGCATTTT. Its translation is CASSFTGDSNQPQHF.

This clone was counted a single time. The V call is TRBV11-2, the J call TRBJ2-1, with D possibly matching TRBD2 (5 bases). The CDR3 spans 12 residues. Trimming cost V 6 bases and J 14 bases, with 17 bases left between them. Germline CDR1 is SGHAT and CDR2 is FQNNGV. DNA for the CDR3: TGTGCCAGCAGTACTGGTGGGAGATATAAGTTCTTC. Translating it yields CASSTGGRYKFF. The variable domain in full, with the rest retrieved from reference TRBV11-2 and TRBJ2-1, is EAGVAQSPRYKIIEKRQSVAFWCNPISGHATLYWYQQILGQGPKLLIQFQNNGVVDDSQLPKDRFSAERLKGVDSTLKIQPAKLEDSAVYLCASSTGGRYKFFGPGTRLTVL.

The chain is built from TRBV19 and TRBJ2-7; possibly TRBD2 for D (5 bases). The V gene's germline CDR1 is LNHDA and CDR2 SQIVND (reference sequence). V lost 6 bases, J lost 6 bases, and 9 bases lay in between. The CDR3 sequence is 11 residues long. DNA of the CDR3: TGTGCCAGTAGCCCCGGAGGCGAGCAGTACTTC. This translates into CASSPGGEQYF.

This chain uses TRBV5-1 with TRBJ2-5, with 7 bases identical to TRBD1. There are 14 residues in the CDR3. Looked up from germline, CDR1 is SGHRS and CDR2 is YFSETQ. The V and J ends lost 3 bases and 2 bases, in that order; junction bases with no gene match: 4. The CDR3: CASSSTGVQETQYF. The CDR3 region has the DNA TGCGCCAGCAGCTCTACAGGGGTGCAAGAGACCCAGTACTTC.

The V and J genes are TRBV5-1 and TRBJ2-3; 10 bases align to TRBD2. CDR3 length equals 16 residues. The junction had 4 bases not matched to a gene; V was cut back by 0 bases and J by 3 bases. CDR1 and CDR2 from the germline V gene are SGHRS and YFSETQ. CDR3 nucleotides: TGCGCCAGCAGCTTGGAGGCTAGCGGGAGAACAGATACGCAGTATTTT. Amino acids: CASSLEASGRTDTQYF.

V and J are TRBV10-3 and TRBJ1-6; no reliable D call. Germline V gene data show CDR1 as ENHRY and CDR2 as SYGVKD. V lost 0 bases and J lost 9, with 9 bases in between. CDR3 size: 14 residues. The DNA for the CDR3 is TGTGCCATCAGTGAGTCGAGGGTTTTTTCACCCCTCCACTTT. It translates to CAISESRVFSPLHF.

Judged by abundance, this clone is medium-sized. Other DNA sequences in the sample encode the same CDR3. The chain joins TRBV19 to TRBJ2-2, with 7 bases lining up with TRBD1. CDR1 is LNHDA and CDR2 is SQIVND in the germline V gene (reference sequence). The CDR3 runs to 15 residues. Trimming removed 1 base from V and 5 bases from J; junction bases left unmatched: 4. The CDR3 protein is CASSIGTGATGELFF. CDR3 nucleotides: TGTGCCAGTAGTATAGGTACAGGGGCTACCGGGGAGCTGTTTTTT.

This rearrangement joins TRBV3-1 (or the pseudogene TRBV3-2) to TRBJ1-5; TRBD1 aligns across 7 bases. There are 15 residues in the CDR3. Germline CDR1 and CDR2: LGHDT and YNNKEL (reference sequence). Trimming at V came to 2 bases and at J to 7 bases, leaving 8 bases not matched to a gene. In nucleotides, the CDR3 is TGTGCCAGCAGCCAAAATGACAGGGCGAACCAGCCCCAGCATTTT. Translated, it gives CASSQNDRANQPQHF.

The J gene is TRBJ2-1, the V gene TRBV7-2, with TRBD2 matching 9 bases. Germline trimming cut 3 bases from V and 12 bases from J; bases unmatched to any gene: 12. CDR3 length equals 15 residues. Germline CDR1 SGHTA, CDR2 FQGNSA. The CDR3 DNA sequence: TGTGCCAGCAGCTTGGGCCGCCCGCTAGCGGGGAGGCAGTTCTTC. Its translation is CASSLGRPLAGRQFF.

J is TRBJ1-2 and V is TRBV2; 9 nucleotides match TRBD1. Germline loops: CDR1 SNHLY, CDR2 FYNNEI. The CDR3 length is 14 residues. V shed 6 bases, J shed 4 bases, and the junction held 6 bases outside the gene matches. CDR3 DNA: TGTGCCAGCAGGTCCGGACAGGGGTTCTATGGCTACACCTTC. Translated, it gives CASRSGQGFYGYTF.

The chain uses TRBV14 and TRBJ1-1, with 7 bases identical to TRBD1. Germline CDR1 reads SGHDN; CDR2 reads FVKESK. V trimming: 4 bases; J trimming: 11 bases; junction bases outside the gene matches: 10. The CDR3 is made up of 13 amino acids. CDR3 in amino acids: CASSRTGVKRAFF. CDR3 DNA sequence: TGTGCCAGCAGCCGAACAGGGGTTAAGCGGGCTTTCTTT.

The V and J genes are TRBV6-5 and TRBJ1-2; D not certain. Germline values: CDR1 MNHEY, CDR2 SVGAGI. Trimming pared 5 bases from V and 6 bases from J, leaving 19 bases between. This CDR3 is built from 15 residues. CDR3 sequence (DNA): TGTGCCAGCAGTCCCGGTTCCTTACGTGCCAATGGCTACACCTTC. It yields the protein CASSPGSLRANGYTF.